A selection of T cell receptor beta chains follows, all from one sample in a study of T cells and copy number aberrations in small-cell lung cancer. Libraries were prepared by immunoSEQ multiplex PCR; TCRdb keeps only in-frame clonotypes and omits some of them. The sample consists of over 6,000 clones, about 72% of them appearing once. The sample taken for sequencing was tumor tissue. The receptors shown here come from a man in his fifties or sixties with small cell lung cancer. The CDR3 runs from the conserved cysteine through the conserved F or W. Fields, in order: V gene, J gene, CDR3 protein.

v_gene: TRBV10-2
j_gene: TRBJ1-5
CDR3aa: CASRSGGGQPQHF

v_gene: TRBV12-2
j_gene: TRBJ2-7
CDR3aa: CASRLDRRDGVYEQYF

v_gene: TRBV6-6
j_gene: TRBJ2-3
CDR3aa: CASSLLGVETDTQYF

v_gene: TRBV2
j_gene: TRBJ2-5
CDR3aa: CATARTTGYQETQYF

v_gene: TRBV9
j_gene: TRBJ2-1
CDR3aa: CASSVVASGFGEQFF

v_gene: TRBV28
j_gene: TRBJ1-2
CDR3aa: CASSLLGDTEGYGYTF

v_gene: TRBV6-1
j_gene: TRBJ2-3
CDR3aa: CASSPRDTQYF

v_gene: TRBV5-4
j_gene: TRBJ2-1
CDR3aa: CASSLGAGTVYNEQFF

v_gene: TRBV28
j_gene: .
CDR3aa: CASSSSGTIEQYF

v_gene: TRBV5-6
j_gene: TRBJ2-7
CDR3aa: CASNWAGEREQYF

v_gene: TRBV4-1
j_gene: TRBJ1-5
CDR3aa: CASSQDGRGGQPQHF

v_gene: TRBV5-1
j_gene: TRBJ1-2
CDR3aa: CASSLSAGSNYGYTF

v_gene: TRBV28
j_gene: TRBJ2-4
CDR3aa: CASSLGRVPIQYF

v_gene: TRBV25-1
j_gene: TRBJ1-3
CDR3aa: CASSEKWGGNTIYF

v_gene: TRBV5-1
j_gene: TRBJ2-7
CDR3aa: CASSFTGANSYEQYF

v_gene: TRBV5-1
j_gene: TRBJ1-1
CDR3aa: CASSPEQGARTEAFF

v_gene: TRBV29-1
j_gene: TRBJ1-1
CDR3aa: CSVPRGPRGSEAFF

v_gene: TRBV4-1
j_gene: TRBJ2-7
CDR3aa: CASSHPGLAGGPDSYEQYF

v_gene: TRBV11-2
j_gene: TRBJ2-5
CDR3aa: CASSLETSAPRVETQYF

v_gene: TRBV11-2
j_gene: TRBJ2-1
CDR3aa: CASSPSGRRRDEQFF

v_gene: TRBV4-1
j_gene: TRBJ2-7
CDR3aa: CASSQVAGVSEQYF

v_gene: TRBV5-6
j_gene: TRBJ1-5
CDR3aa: CASSYGGWAAQPQHF

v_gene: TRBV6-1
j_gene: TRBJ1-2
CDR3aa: CASSERGARIYGYTF

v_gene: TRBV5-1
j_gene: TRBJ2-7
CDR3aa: CASSLAGTSYEQYF

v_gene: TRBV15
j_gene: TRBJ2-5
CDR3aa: CATSRRQGPETQYF

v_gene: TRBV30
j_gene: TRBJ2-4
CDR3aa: CAWSVPAKNIQYF